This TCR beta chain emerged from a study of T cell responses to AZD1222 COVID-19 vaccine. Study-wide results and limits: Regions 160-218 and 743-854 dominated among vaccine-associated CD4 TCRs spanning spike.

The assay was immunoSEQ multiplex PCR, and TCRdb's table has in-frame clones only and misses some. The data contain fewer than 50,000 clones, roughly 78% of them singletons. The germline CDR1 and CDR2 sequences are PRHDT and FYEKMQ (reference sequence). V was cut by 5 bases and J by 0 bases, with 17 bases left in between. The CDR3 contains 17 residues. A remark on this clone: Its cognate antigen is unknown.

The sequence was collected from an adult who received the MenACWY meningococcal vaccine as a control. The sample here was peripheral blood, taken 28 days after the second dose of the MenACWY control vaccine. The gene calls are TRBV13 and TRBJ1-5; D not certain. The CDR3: CASSPDLGSYSNQPQHF. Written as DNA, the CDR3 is TGTGCCAGCAGCCCCGATTTAGGGTCCTATAGCAATCAGCCCCAGCATTTT.